What follows are 5 T cell receptor beta chains derived from one specimen sequenced in a study of naive and memory T cell subsets. Four PCR rounds used nested alpha and beta constant region primers plus the SP2 primer. TCRdb re-derived calls from the UMI-ligation and nested PCR reads in MiXCR, one entry per CDR3 protein. This sample carries tens of thousands of distinct CDR3 sequences, about 11% of them seen once, and the ten largest clones take 3.5% to 5%. Treatment meaning: skin biopsy from PPD injection site in Mantoux-positive individual. The library had UMIs added by 3' ligation of an oligonucleotide to TCR cDNA. Sample: skin, taken from a tuberculin skin test site. The receptors originated from an adult in good health.

This clonotype was counted many times. J is TRBJ2-1 and V is TRBV5-1, with TRBD2 matching 12 bases. The junction had 10 bases not matched to a gene; V was cut back by 4 bases and J by 5 bases. The CDR3 consists of 17 residues. The germline V gene encodes CDR1 SGHRS and CDR2 YFSETQ. Here the CDR3 DNA reads TGCGCCAGCAGCCGTACTCCGCTAGCGGGAGGGAACAATGAGCAGTTCTTC. Its translation: CASSRTPLAGGNNEQFF.

The rearrangement joins TRBV7-9 to TRBJ2-5, with 9 bases that match TRBD2. CDR1 is SEHNR, CDR2 FQNEAQ, per germline (reference sequence). The trim removed 0 bases at V and 1 base at J, leaving 0 bases unmatched. This CDR3 has 15 amino acids. The CDR3 bases are TGTGCCAGCAGCTTAGCGCGGGGGGGCCAAGAGACCCAGTACTTC. The encoded protein is CASSLARGGQETQYF.

The chain combines TRBV10-2 with TRBJ2-1, with D possibly being TRBD2 (6 bases). Germline V gives CDR1 WSHSY, CDR2 SAAADI. Between the trimmed V and J ends, which lost 5 bases and 7 bases, there was a span of 9 bases. The CDR3 spans 12 residues. The CDR3 bases are TGCGCCAGCAGTCGACTAGTGAATGAGCAGTTCTTC. The encoded protein is CASSRLVNEQFF.

In its sample, this clonotype was seen a few times. The genes are TRBV29-1 and TRBJ2-1, with 10 bases matching TRBD2. The CDR3 contains 14 residues. Trimming removed 3 bases from V and 8 bases from J; junction bases left unmatched: 7. Germline lookup yields CDR1 SQVTM and CDR2 ANQGSEA. The CDR3 protein is CSVDSLAGWDEQFF. CDR3 DNA sequence: TGCAGCGTTGACTCACTAGCGGGATGGGATGAGCAGTTCTTC.

In its sample, this clonotype was seen a few times. The chain employs TRBV5-1 and TRBJ2-5, with D hard to call. This CDR3 is built from 12 residues. The germline CDR1 and CDR2 sequences are SGHRS and YFSETQ. Between the trimmed V and J ends, which lost 4 bases and 2 bases, there was a span of 6 bases. In DNA, the CDR3 is TGCGCCAGCAGCCGGAGACAAGAGACCCAGTACTTC. It is translated as CASSRRQETQYF. Full variable domain (rest looked up from reference TRBV5-1 and TRBJ2-5): KAGVTQTPRYLIKTRGQQVTLSCSPISGHRSVSWYQQTPGQGLQFLFEYFSETQRNKGNFPGRFSGRQFSNSRSEMNVSTLELGDSALYLCASSRRQETQYFGPGTRLLVL.